Presented here are 18 T cell receptor beta chains from one specimen sequenced in a study of OX40 agonist ivuxolimab in advanced cancers. TCRdb's table, derived via immunoSEQ multiplex PCR, lists solely in-frame clones and lacks some. This sample has 77,000 or so clones; roughly 88% occur once, and the top ten carry around 1.9%. The sequencing here drew on CD4+ or CD8+ T cells sorted from blood, taken in a trial of the OX40 agonist ivuxolimab. The receptors here all came from an adult with an advanced solid tumor such as melanoma, head and neck, liver or kidney cancer.

DNA for the CDR3: TGTGCCAGCAGTTTATGGTCGGGACAATGGGACAGCGGAGATACGCAGTATTTT. Translated: CASSLWSGQWDSGDTQYF. The V and J genes are TRBV28 and TRBJ2-3, with 7 bases aligning to TRBD1. V lost 0 bases to trimming and J lost 5 bases; unmatched junction nucleotides: 14. The germline CDR1 and CDR2 sequences are MDHEN and SYDVKM. There are 18 residues in the CDR3.

In nucleotides, the CDR3 is TGTGCCAGCAGTGTTACGGCAGATACGCAGTATTTT. The encoded protein is CASSVTADTQYF. This chain connects TRBV2 to TRBJ2-3; D gene ambiguous. V lost 4 bases and J 4 bases, leaving 6 bases between the germline ends. The CDR3 has 12 residues. CDR1 is SNHLY and CDR2 is FYNNEI in the germline V gene.

The chain has TRBV11-2 and TRBJ1-1, with a tentative D call TRBD1 (6 bases). The V gene's germline CDR1 is SGHAT and CDR2 FQNNGV. Trimming stripped 1 base from V and 1 base from J, with 13 bases between. The CDR3 loop spans 16 amino acids. CDR3 sequence (DNA): TGTGCCAGCAGCTTAGTTAGGGGGGCAGGGAACACTGAAGCTTTCTTT. Translation gives CASSLVRGAGNTEAFF. Full variable domain (rest looked up from reference TRBV11-2 and TRBJ1-1): EAGVAQSPRYKIIEKRQSVAFWCNPISGHATLYWYQQILGQGPKLLIQFQNNGVVDDSQLPKDRFSAERLKGVDSTLKIQPAKLEDSAVYLCASSLVRGAGNTEAFFGQGTRLTVV.

The J gene is TRBJ1-6, the V gene TRBV6-5, with unresolved D. Germline assignment: CDR1 MNHEY and CDR2 SVGAGI. This CDR3 comprises 14 residues. V was cut by 0 bases and J by 6 bases, with 6 bases left in between. As DNA, the CDR3 is TGTGCCAGCAGTTACTCGAGGGCTAATTCACCCCTCCACTTT. Amino acids: CASSYSRANSPLHF.

This chain connects TRBV6-5 to TRBJ2-1; no clear D gene. CDR1 is MNHEY, CDR2 SVGAGI, per germline. The CDR3 has 14 amino acids. V lost 8 bases and J lost 0, with 11 bases in between. The CDR3 DNA reads TGTGCCAGCGGTGAACGGAGCTCCTACAATGAGCAGTTCTTC. Residues: CASGERSSYNEQFF.

This clone was observed a single time. The V gene is TRBV5-1, the J gene TRBJ1-2; D is perhaps TRBD1 (5 bases). The V end lost 0 bases, the J end lost 0 bases, and 12 bases lay between the germline ends. Germline CDR1 is SGHRS and CDR2 is YFSETQ. There are 16 residues in the CDR3. DNA for the CDR3: TGCGCCAGCAGCTTGGACAGGAGTCTTCCTAACTATGGCTACACCTTC. Translation: CASSLDRSLPNYGYTF.

The rearrangement uses TRBV6-5 and TRBJ2-6; D gene ambiguous. In germline, CDR1 is MNHEY, CDR2 SVGAGI. This CDR3 comprises 15 residues. V lost 5 bases to trimming and J lost 1 base, with 9 bases between them. Here the CDR3 DNA reads TGTGCCAGCAGTCCAAGTCGTTCTGGGGCCAACGTCCTGACTTTC. This encodes CASSPSRSGANVLTF.

The rearrangement uses TRBV29-1 and TRBJ1-2; D is unresolved. Between the trimmed V and J ends, which lost 3 bases and 4 bases, there was a span of 12 bases. Germline V gene lookup returns CDR1 SQVTM and CDR2 ANQGSEA. The CDR3 is 13 residues long. The CDR3 loop reads CSVDIPAGYGYTF. The CDR3 DNA sequence: TGCAGCGTTGATATCCCCGCTGGCTATGGCTACACCTTC.

The chain joins TRBV7-8 to TRBJ2-7; D uncertain. The germline V gene has CDR1 SGHVS and CDR2 FQNEAQ. With 5 bases removed from V and 0 bases from J, the gap between germline ends came to 14 bases. The CDR3 extends over 15 amino acids. The CDR3 bases are TGTGCCAGCAGCCCTAGGACCTCAACCTCCTACGAGCAGTACTTC. It yields the protein CASSPRTSTSYEQYF.

J is TRBJ2-3 and V is TRBV7-2, with D perhaps matching TRBD1 or TRBD2 (6 bases each). Germline CDR1 and CDR2: SGHTA and FQGNSA. The length of the CDR3 is 14 residues. Trimming removed 5 bases from V and 4 bases from J, with 13 bases in between. The CDR3 DNA follows: TGTGCCAGCAGCCTGGGGGGCGGCTCAGATACGCAGTATTTT. As protein: CASSLGGGSDTQYF.

The rearrangement links TRBV18 to TRBJ2-5; 12 nucleotides line up with TRBD2. V lost 3 bases, J lost 5 bases, and 10 bases stayed unmatched. The CDR3 is 17 residues long. Germline V gene sequence: CDR1 KGHSH, CDR2 LQKENI. The CDR3 DNA follows: TGTGCCAGCTCACCTCCGACTAGCGGGAGATGGGGGGAGACCCAGTACTTC. This encodes CASSPPTSGRWGETQYF.

The rearrangement links TRBV9 to TRBJ2-1; no clear D. The CDR3 loop spans 12 amino acids. V was clipped by 2 bases and J by 8 bases, with 8 bases between them. Looked up from germline, CDR1 is SGDLS and CDR2 is YYNGEE. The CDR3 DNA is TGTGCCAGCAGCGTGGGCGTGGATGAGCAGTTCTTC. This codes for CASSVGVDEQFF.

The V and J genes are TRBV11-3 and TRBJ2-2; no definite D call. The CDR3 is made up of 16 amino acids. The germline gives CDR1 SGHNT, CDR2 YENEEA. Trimming took 5 bases from V and 0 from J, leaving 13 bases between them. The chain's CDR3 is CASSTRWAPNTGELFF. The CDR3 coding sequence is TGTGCCAGCAGCACCCGGTGGGCCCCGAACACCGGGGAGCTGTTTTTT.

This chain connects TRBV19 to TRBJ2-5; possibly TRBD2 for D (6 bases). This CDR3 comprises 14 residues. CDR1 is LNHDA, CDR2 SQIVND, per germline (reference sequence). The ends were cut back, 5 bases at V and 5 bases at J, with 15 bases in the middle. The CDR3 DNA is TGTGCCAGTAGTCTCCGGACTGGAGGGGAGACCCAGTACTTC. Translating it yields CASSLRTGGETQYF.

The rearrangement joins TRBV5-1 to TRBJ2-7; possibly TRBD1 or TRBD2 for D (5 bases each). The V and J ends lost 2 bases and 7 bases respectively, with 16 bases between them. The V gene's germline CDR1 is SGHRS and CDR2 YFSETQ. The CDR3 has 14 residues. The CDR3 protein is CASSLWDRAREQYF. CDR3 sequence (DNA): TGCGCCAGCAGCTTATGGGACCGCGCGAGGGAGCAGTACTTC.

The chain carries TRBV11-3 and TRBJ2-3; D unresolved. The CDR3 covers 13 residues. Between the trimmed V and J ends, which lost 5 bases and 3 bases, there was a span of 9 bases. The V gene's germline CDR1 is SGHNT and CDR2 YENEEA. CDR3 DNA sequence: TGTGCCAGCAGCACCCTAGAAACAGATACGCAGTATTTT. Encoded protein: CASSTLETDTQYF. Using reference TRBV11-3 and TRBJ2-3 for the parts outside the CDR3, the full variable domain is EAGVVQSPRYKIIEKKQPVAFWCNPISGHNTLYWYLQNLGQGPELLIRYENEEAVDDSQLPKDRFSAERLKGVDSTLKIQPAELGDSAVYLCASSTLETDTQYFGPGTRLTVL.

The chain employs TRBV30 and TRBJ2-7; TRBD2 matches 11 bases. This CDR3 contains 15 residues. The V segment lost 5 bases and the J segment 4 bases; nucleotides outside the gene matches: 10. Germline V gene sequence: CDR1 GTSNPN, CDR2 SVGIG (reference sequence). The CDR3 DNA follows: TGTGCCTGGGGTGCCCCGGGACTAGCGGTTTACGAGCAGTACTTC. It is translated as CAWGAPGLAVYEQYF.

The CDR3 spells CASREGTSTDTQYF. CDR3 nucleotides: TGTGCCAGCAGAGAGGGGACTAGCACAGATACGCAGTATTTT. This chain uses TRBV7-9 with TRBJ2-3; maybe TRBD2 (6 bases). The germline V gene encodes CDR1 SEHNR and CDR2 FQNEAQ (reference sequence). Trimming took 6 bases from V and 0 from J, leaving 10 bases between them. The CDR3 totals 14 residues.